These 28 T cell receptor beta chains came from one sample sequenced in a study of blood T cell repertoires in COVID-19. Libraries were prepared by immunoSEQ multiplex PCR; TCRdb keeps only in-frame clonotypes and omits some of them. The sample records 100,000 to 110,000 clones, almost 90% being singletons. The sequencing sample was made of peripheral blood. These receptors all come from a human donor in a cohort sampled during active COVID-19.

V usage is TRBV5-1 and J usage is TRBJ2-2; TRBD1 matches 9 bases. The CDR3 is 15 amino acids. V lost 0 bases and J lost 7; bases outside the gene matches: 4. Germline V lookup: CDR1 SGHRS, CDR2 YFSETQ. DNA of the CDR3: TGCGCCAGCAGCTTGGACAGGGGGCGAGGCGGGGAGCTGTTTTTT. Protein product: CASSLDRGRGGELFF.

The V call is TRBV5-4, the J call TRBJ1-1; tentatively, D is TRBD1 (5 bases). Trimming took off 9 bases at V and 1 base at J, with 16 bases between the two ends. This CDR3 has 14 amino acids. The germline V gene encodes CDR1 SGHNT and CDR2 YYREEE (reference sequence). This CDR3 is CATSRSRENTEAFF. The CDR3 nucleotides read TGTGCCACATCAAGGTCCAGGGAGAACACTGAAGCTTTCTTT.

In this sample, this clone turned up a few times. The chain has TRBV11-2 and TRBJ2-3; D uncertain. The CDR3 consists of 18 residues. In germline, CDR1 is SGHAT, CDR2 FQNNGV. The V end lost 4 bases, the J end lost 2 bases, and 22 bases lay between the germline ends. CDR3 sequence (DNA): TGTGCCAGCAGCTCTTCCTCGAGGATTATGACCCTCACAGATACGCAGTATTTT. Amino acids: CASSSSSRIMTLTDTQYF. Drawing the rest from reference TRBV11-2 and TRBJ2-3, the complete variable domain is EAGVAQSPRYKIIEKRQSVAFWCNPISGHATLYWYQQILGQGPKLLIQFQNNGVVDDSQLPKDRFSAERLKGVDSTLKIQPAKLEDSAVYLCASSSSSRIMTLTDTQYFGPGTRLTVL.

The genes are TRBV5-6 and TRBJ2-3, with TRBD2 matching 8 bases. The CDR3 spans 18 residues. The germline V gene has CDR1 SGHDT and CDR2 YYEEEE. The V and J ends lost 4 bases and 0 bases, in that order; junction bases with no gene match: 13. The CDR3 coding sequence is TGTGCCAGCAGCGGCGGGACTAGTCCTATTCAAAGCACAGATACGCAGTATTTT. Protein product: CASSGGTSPIQSTDTQYF. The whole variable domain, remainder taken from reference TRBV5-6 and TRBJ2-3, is DAGVTQSPTHLIKTRGQQVTLRCSPKSGHDTVSWYQQALGQGPQFIFQYYEEEERQRGNFPDRFSGHQFPNYSSELNVNALLLGDSALYLCASSGGTSPIQSTDTQYFGPGTRLTVL.

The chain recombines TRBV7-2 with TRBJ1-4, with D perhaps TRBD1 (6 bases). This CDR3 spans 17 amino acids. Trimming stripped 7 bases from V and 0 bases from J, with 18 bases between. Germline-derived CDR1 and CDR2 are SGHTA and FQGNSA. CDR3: CASNLQGPLATNEKLFF. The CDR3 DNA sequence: TGTGCCAGCAACCTACAGGGACCCCTTGCAACTAATGAAAAACTGTTTTTT.

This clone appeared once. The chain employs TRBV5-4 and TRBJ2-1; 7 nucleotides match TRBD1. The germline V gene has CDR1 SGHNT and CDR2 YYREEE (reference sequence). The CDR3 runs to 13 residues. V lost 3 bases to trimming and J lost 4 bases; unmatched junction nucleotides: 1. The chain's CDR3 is CASSWDSYNEQFF. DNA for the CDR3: TGTGCCAGCAGCTGGGACAGTTACAATGAGCAGTTCTTC.

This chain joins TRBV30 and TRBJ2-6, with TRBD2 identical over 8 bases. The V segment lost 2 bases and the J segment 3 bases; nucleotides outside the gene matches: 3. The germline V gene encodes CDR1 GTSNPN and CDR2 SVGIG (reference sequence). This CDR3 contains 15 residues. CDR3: CAWSTLAGGANVLTF. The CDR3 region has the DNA TGTGCCTGGAGTACCCTAGCGGGTGGGGCCAACGTCCTGACTTTC.

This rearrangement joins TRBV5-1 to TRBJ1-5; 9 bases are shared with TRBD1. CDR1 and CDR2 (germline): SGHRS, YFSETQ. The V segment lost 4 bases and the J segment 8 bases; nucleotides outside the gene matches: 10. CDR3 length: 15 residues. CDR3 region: CASSPGTGLGEPQHF. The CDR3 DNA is TGCGCCAGCAGCCCGGGGACAGGGCTGGGGGAGCCCCAGCATTTT. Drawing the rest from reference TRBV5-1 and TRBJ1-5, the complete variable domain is KAGVTQTPRYLIKTRGQQVTLSCSPISGHRSVSWYQQTPGQGLQFLFEYFSETQRNKGNFPGRFSGRQFSNSRSEMNVSTLELGDSALYLCASSPGTGLGEPQHFGDGTRLSIL.

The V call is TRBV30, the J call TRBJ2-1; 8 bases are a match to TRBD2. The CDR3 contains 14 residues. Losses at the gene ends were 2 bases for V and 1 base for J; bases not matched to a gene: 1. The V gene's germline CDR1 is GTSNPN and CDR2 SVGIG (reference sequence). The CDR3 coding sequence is TGTGCCTGGAGTCGGGGGGGGTCCTACAATGAGCAGTTCTTC. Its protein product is CAWSRGGSYNEQFF.

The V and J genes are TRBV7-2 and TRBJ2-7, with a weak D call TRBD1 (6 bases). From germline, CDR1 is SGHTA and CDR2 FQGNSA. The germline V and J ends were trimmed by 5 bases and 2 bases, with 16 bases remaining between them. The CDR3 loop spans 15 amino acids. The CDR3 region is CASSAEGERTYEQYF. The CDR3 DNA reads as TGTGCCAGCAGCGCCGAGGGGGAGAGGACCTACGAGCAGTACTTC.

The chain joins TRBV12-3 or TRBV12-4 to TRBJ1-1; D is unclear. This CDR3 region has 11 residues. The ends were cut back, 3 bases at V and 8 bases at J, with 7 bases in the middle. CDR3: CASSFKTEAFF. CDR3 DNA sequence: TGTGCCAGCAGTTTCAAGACAGAAGCTTTCTTT.

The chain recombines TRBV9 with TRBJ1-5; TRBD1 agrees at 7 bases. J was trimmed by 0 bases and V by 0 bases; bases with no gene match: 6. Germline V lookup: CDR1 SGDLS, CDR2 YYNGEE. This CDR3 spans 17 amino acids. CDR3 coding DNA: TGTGCCAGCAGCGTAGGGGACAGACCCTATAGCAATCAGCCCCAGCATTTT. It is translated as CASSVGDRPYSNQPQHF. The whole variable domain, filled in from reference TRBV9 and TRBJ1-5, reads DSGVTQTPKHLITATGQRVTLRCSPRSGDLSVYWYQQSLDQGLQFLIQYYNGEERAKGNILERFSAQQFPDLHSELNLSSLELGDSALYFCASSVGDRPYSNQPQHFGDGTRLSIL.

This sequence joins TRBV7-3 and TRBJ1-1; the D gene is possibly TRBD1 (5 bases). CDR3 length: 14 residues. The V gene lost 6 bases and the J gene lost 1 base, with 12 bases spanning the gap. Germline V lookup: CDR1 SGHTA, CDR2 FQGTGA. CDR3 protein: CASRQGHQNTEAFF. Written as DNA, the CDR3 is TGTGCCAGCAGGCAAGGACACCAGAACACTGAAGCTTTCTTT.

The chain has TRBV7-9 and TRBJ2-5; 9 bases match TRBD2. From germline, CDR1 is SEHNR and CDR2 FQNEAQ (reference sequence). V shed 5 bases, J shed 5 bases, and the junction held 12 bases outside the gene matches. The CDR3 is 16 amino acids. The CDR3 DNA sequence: TGTGCCAGCAGCCTACGTTTAGCGGGAGATCGGGAGACCCAGTACTTC. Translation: CASSLRLAGDRETQYF.

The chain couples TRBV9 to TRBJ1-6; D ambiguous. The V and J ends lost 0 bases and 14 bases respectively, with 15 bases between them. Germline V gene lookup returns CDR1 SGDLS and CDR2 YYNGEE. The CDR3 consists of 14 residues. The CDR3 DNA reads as TGTGCCAGCAGCGTAGAGGCTGACTTTATCACCCTCCACTTT. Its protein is CASSVEADFITLHF.

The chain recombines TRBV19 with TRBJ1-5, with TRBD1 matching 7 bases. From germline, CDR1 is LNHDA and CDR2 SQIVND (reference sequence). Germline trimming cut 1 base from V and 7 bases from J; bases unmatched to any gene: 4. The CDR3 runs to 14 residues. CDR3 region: CASSIVGGGQPQHF. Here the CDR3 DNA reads TGTGCCAGTAGTATAGTAGGGGGCGGCCAGCCCCAGCATTTT.

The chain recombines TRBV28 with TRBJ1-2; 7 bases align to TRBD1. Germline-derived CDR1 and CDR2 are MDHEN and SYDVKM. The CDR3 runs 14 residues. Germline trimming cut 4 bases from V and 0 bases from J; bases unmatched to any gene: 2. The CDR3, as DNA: TGTGCCAGCAGTTCCGGACAGGCTAACTATGGCTACACCTTC. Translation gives CASSSGQANYGYTF.

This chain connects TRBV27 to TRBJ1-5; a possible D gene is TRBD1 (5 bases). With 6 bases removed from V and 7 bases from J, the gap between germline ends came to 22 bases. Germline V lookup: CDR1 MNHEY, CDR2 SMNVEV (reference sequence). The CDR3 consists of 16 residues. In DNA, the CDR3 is TGTGCCAGCAGCGCGAAAGCAGGGTATTCGGAACAGCCCCAGCATTTT. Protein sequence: CASSAKAGYSEQPQHF.

The CDR3 protein is CASSLEARKQETQYF. CDR3 nucleotide sequence: TGTGCCAGCAGCTTAGAGGCCAGGAAACAAGAGACCCAGTACTTC. The chain uses TRBV11-2 and TRBJ2-5; D unresolved. Trimming took off 0 bases at V and 2 bases at J, with 10 bases between the two ends. The length of the CDR3 is 15 residues. In germline, CDR1 is SGHAT, CDR2 FQNNGV.

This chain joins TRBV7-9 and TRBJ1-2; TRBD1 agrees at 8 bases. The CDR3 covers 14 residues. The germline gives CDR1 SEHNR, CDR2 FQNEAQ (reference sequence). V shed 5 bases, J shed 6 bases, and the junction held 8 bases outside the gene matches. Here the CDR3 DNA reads TGTGCCAGCAGCCCTCGGACAGGGTTTGATGGCTACACCTTC. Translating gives CASSPRTGFDGYTF.

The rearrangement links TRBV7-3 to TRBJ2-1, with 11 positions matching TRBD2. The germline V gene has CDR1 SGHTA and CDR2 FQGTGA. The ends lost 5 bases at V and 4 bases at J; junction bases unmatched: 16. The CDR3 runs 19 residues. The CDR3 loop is CASSELGGGRTSGYNEQFF. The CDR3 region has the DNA TGTGCCAGCAGCGAGCTCGGCGGGGGGCGGACTAGCGGGTACAATGAGCAGTTCTTC.

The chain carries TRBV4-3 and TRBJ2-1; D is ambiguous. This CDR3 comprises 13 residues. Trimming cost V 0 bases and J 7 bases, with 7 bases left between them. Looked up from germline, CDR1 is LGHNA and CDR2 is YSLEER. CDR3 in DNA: TGCGCCAGCAGCCAAGAGCTTCGGAATGAGCAGTTCTTC. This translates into CASSQELRNEQFF.

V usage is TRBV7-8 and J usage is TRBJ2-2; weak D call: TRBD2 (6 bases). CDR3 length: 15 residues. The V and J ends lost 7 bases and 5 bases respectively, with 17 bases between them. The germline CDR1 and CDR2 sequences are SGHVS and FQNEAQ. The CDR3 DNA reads TGTGCCAGCACCCCCCCCGGGACTGGAACCGGGGAGCTGTTTTTT. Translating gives CASTPPGTGTGELFF.

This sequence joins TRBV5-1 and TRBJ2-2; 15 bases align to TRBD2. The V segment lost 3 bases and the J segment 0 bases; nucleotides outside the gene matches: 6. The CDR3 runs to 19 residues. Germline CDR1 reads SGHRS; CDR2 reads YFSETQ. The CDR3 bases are TGCGCCAGCAGCTCTGGGACTAGCGGGAGGAGCGCGAACACCGGGGAGCTGTTTTTT. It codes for CASSSGTSGRSANTGELFF.

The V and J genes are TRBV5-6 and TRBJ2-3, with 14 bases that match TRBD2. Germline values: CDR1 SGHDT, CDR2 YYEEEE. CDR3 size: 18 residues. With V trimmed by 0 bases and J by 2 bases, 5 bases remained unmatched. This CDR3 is CASSLAQGLAGDTDTQYF. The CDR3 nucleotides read TGTGCCAGCAGCTTGGCCCAGGGACTAGCGGGGGACACAGATACGCAGTATTTT.

CDR3 nucleotides: TGTGCCAGCTCACCTGGGACAGGGGGTGATACCCATCTACTGGTCTCTGCTAACGAGCAGTACTTC. Its translation is CASSPGTGGDTHLLVSANEQYF. The rearrangement links TRBV18 to TRBJ2-7; 11 nucleotides align to TRBD1. Germline V gene lookup returns CDR1 KGHSH and CDR2 LQKENI. CDR3 length: 22 residues. With V trimmed by 3 bases and J by 5 bases, 27 bases remained unmatched.

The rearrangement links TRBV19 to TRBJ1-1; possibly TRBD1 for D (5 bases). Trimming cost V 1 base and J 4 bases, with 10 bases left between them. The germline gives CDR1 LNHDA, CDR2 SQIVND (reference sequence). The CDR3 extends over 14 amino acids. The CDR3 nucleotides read TGTGCCAGTAGTATAGGACAGAGAGGCACTGAAGCTTTCTTT. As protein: CASSIGQRGTEAFF.

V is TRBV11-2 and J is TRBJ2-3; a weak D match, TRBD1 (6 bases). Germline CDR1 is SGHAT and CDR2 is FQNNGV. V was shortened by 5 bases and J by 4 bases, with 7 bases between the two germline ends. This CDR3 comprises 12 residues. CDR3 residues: CASSPGADTQYF. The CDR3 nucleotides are TGTGCCAGCAGCCCAGGGGCAGATACGCAGTATTTT.